This TCR beta chain was captured by sequencing in a study of blood T cells in healthy people across ages. Primed by a sample-barcoded 5' primer and a J-beta primer mix, a second PCR proceeded for about 6 to 12 cycles. MiXCR was run by TCRdb on the 5' RACE reads, yielding one entry per CDR3 protein. The sample has about 970,000 distinct CDR3 sequences; approximately 50% are singletons. The sample providers were healthy Caucasian people from Russia, aged about 6 to 100. Trimming at V came to 5 bases and at J to 2 bases, leaving 5 bases not matched to a gene. Germline V gene lookup returns CDR1 MNHEY and CDR2 SMNVEV (reference sequence). The CDR3 consists of 14 residues.

This chain links TRBV27 with TRBJ2-5, with TRBD1 identical over 7 bases. The sequence was collected from a woman aged 55-69 years in good health. The source material was blood. CDR3 amino acids: CASSHWDRQETQYF. The CDR3 bases are TGTGCCAGCAGTCACTGGGACAGACAAGAGACCCAGTACTTC.